These T cell receptor beta chains were read from a single sample in a study of blood T cell repertoires in COVID-19. Sequencing used immunoSEQ multiplex PCR; TCRdb keeps in-frame clones, though not all of them. Found here are some 130,000 clones, more than 75% of them singletons; the top ten hold roughly 3.6%. Source material: peripheral blood. Source of these receptors: a woman aged 55-69 years with acute or convalescent COVID-19. CDR3s leave out the opening cysteine and the closing phenylalanine or tryptophan.

V gene: TRBV6-5; J gene: TRBJ1-1; CDR3 protein: ASSKRSRDRGTF
V gene: TRBV5-1; J gene: TRBJ2-1; CDR3 protein: ASSLDRYNEQF
V gene: TRBV19; J gene: TRBJ1-1; CDR3 protein: ASRLTDEAF
V gene: TRBV7-2; J gene: TRBJ2-3; CDR3 protein: ASSLGAATGTQY
V gene: TRBV28; J gene: TRBJ1-5; CDR3 protein: ASSLRTGSNQPQH
V gene: TRBV19; J gene: TRBJ1-2; CDR3 protein: ASSISGLGTGERYGYT
V gene: TRBV27; J gene: TRBJ1-2; CDR3 protein: ASSPIDWRGGYGYT
V gene: TRBV3-1/TRBV3-2; J gene: TRBJ2-3; CDR3 protein: ASSQGRGQYTDTQY
V gene: TRBV15; J gene: TRBJ1-2; CDR3 protein: ATSRDRRLFGGYT
V gene: TRBV30; J gene: TRBJ2-7; CDR3 protein: AWREFSSYEQY
V gene: TRBV7-3; J gene: TRBJ2-5; CDR3 protein: ASSPGTGRETQY
V gene: TRBV13; J gene: TRBJ2-7; CDR3 protein: ASSLEGIVVRGPYEQY
V gene: TRBV29-1; J gene: TRBJ2-7; CDR3 protein: SVTTSASYEQY
V gene: TRBV30; J gene: TRBJ2-1; CDR3 protein: AWSRLAASIYNEQF
V gene: TRBV19; J gene: TRBJ1-1; CDR3 protein: ASSIRRGSSTEVF
V gene: TRBV7-2; J gene: TRBJ2-3; CDR3 protein: ASSLDGSTDTQY
V gene: TRBV3-1/TRBV3-2; J gene: TRBJ2-7; CDR3 protein: ASSLGAYEQY
V gene: TRBV27; J gene: TRBJ2-2; CDR3 protein: ASPWAGQGTGELF
V gene: TRBV11-2; J gene: TRBJ2-7; CDR3 protein: ASNSLSGTYEQY
V gene: TRBV11-2; J gene: TRBJ1-1; CDR3 protein: ASSSERQPNTEAF
V gene: TRBV6-1; J gene: TRBJ1-4; CDR3 protein: ASSETGVTNEKLF
V gene: TRBV5-6; J gene: TRBJ2-3; CDR3 protein: ASSEGGRSPDTQY
V gene: TRBV23-1; J gene: TRBJ2-2; CDR3 protein: ASSPLRGDRGPSNTGELF
V gene: TRBV3-1/TRBV3-2; J gene: TRBJ1-1; CDR3 protein: ASSQVVLRNTEAF
V gene: TRBV6-1; J gene: TRBJ2-3; CDR3 protein: ASSEWQGAPSDTQY
V gene: TRBV4-1; J gene: TRBJ2-1; CDR3 protein: ASSQEGLASDEQF
V gene: TRBV6-5; J gene: TRBJ2-2; CDR3 protein: ASSYRVYTGELF
V gene: TRBV27; J gene: TRBJ2-1; CDR3 protein: ASSSSRTGINNEQF
V gene: TRBV15; J gene: TRBJ2-2; CDR3 protein: ATSRARTDTGELF
V gene: TRBV2; J gene: TRBJ1-1; CDR3 protein: ASSESVFSEAF
V gene: TRBV5-4; J gene: TRBJ1-4; CDR3 protein: ASSLDRGTNEKLF
V gene: TRBV5-6; J gene: TRBJ2-1; CDR3 protein: ASSLLGVQF
V gene: TRBV18; J gene: TRBJ1-3; CDR3 protein: ASSPRQGSGNTIY
V gene: TRBV11-2; J gene: TRBJ1-4; CDR3 protein: ASSPTGATNEKLF
V gene: TRBV25-1; J gene: TRBJ1-1; CDR3 protein: ASSDRQGALNTEAF
V gene: TRBV11-2; J gene: TRBJ2-2; CDR3 protein: ASSPSPGRLTGELF
V gene: TRBV3-1/TRBV3-2; J gene: TRBJ1-1; CDR3 protein: ASSQGWGDTEAF
V gene: TRBV19; J gene: TRBJ1-1; CDR3 protein: ASSALRGSEAF
V gene: TRBV25-1; J gene: TRBJ2-7; CDR3 protein: ASRQTGVGEQY
V gene: TRBV27; J gene: TRBJ2-4; CDR3 protein: ASSLSGTFAKNIQY